The 23 T cell receptor beta chains below come from one sample, sequenced in a study of a mutant IDH1 vaccine in newly diagnosed glioma. The method was immunoSEQ multiplex PCR; TCRdb's version includes in-frame clones alone and lacks a portion of them. This sample has around 78,000 clones, with approximately 85% found just once. Their cognate antigens are unknown. The time point was: week 23, last vaccination. Doses comprised 300 ug of mutant IDH1 20-mer peptide each, plus topical imiquimod. Sequences were derived from PBMCs, sampled from a glioma patient whose treatment included an IDH1 peptide vaccine. These receptors all stem from a young man with glioma. Some clones in this sample may be carry-over from other donors' samples.

V usage is TRBV7-3 and J usage is TRBJ2-7, with 10 bases that match TRBD1. The CDR3 loop spans 15 amino acids. CDR1 is SGHTA, CDR2 FQGTGA, per germline. V was clipped by 5 bases and J by 0 bases; unmatched bases: 4. The CDR3 region is CASSAGTGVSYEQYF. In nucleotides, the CDR3 is TGTGCCAGCAGCGCCGGGACAGGGGTCTCCTACGAGCAGTACTTC.

The V gene is TRBV7-2, the J gene TRBJ1-1; 8 bases are a match to TRBD1. Germline V lookup: CDR1 SGHTA, CDR2 FQGNSA. J was trimmed by 8 bases and V by 5 bases; bases with no gene match: 7. The CDR3 is 13 amino acids. As DNA, the CDR3 is TGTGCCAGCAGCCAGGACAGGGCGACGGAAGCTTTCTTT. It specifies CASSQDRATEAFF.

This clone was seen more than once but under ten times. The chain employs TRBV4-1 and TRBJ1-1; D is unclear. From germline, CDR1 is MGHRA and CDR2 YSYEKL. V lost 7 bases, J lost 1 base, and 4 bases lay in between. The CDR3 sequence is 11 residues long. The DNA for the CDR3 is TGCGCCAGCAAGACGAACACTGAAGCTTTCTTT. It specifies CASKTNTEAFF.

This rearrangement joins TRBV13 to TRBJ1-6; a weak D match, TRBD1 (5 bases). The CDR3 length is 14 residues. Germline V CDR1 and CDR2: PRHDT, FYEKMQ (reference sequence). The germline V and J ends were trimmed by 7 bases and 8 bases, with 15 bases remaining between them. CDR3 bases: TGTGCCAGCACCTCGGGGCTGGGGGATTCACCCCTCCACTTT. Translating gives CASTSGLGDSPLHF.

This clone was counted a single time. CDR3 amino acids: CASSDTDPFGYGYTF. The CDR3 region has the DNA TGTGCCAGCAGTGATACGGACCCCTTTGGCTATGGCTACACCTTC. The chain employs TRBV2 and TRBJ1-2, with unresolved D. Germline values: CDR1 SNHLY, CDR2 FYNNEI. V was trimmed by 3 bases and J by 4 bases, leaving 15 bases between them. This CDR3 region has 15 residues.

The genes are TRBV6-1 and TRBJ2-7; possible D gene TRBD2, 6 bases. Deletions cut 7 bases from V and 4 bases from J, with 20 bases between. CDR3 length equals 15 residues. Germline CDR1 reads MNHNS; CDR2 reads SASEGT. CDR3: CASTPFDSGHYEQYF. CDR3 bases: TGTGCCAGCACCCCTTTCGATAGCGGTCATTACGAGCAGTACTTC.

The table lists this clone with a count of one. The genes are TRBV4-3 and TRBJ1-6, with D unresolved. Germline values: CDR1 LGHNA, CDR2 YSLEER. The length of the CDR3 is 16 residues. V shed 3 bases and J shed 7 bases, with 16 bases lying between them. CDR3 protein: CASSQALLGGNSPLHF. CDR3 in DNA: TGCGCCAGCAGCCAGGCCCTTTTGGGTGGCAATTCACCCCTCCACTTT.

The rearrangement uses TRBV7-8 and TRBJ1-4, with D unresolved. V was cut by 5 bases and J by 7 bases, with 11 bases left in between. The CDR3 extends over 13 amino acids. Germline V gives CDR1 SGHVS, CDR2 FQNEAQ. CDR3 DNA: TGTGCCAGCAGCGAGCGGAGGAGTGAAAAACTGTTTTTT. This codes for CASSERRSEKLFF.

This sequence joins TRBV28 and TRBJ1-5; TRBD1 is a possible D gene (6 bases). There are 16 residues in the CDR3. Between the trimmed V and J ends, which lost 5 bases and 6 bases, there was a span of 20 bases. Per the germline V gene, CDR1 is MDHEN and CDR2 is SYDVKM. CDR3 nucleotide sequence: TGTGCCAGCAGTCCACTACAGGGAAGAGAAGGTCAGCCCCAGCATTTT. Amino acids: CASSPLQGREGQPQHF.

The J gene is TRBJ1-1, the V gene TRBV2; D is perhaps TRBD1 (6 bases). The CDR3 consists of 14 residues. The V and J ends lost 7 bases and 4 bases respectively, with 16 bases between them. Germline V gene lookup returns CDR1 SNHLY and CDR2 FYNNEI. The CDR3 nucleotides read TGTGCCAGCATTCGGGGACACCGGGGCACTGAAGCTTTCTTT. Translating gives CASIRGHRGTEAFF.

The chain combines TRBV4-1 with TRBJ1-1; 7 positions match TRBD1. There are 14 residues in the CDR3. Germline lookup yields CDR1 MGHRA and CDR2 YSYEKL. V trimming: 4 bases; J trimming: 5 bases; junction bases outside the gene matches: 7. The CDR3 is CASSRLQGRTEAFF. In DNA, the CDR3 is TGCGCCAGCAGCCGCCTACAGGGGAGGACTGAAGCTTTCTTT.

V usage is TRBV30 and J usage is TRBJ2-7; no firm D call. This CDR3 has 12 residues. Germline loops: CDR1 GTSNPN, CDR2 SVGIG (reference sequence). Trimming pared 2 bases from V and 2 bases from J, leaving 7 bases between. This CDR3 reads CAWSPGAYEQYF. In nucleotides, the CDR3 is TGTGCCTGGAGTCCGGGCGCCTACGAGCAGTACTTC.

For this clone: The junction differs from germline at one of its ends, possibly a read error. J is TRBJ2-5 and V is TRBV28, with TRBD1 identical over 7 bases. CDR1 MDHEN and CDR2 SYDVKM come from the germline V gene. The CDR3 has 13 amino acids. The CDR3 nucleotides read TGTGCCAGCAGTCTCCAGGGGGTACCCCCCAAGAACTTC. It yields the protein CASSLQGVPPKNF.

The V and J genes are TRBV7-8 and TRBJ1-1; D is uncertain. Germline CDR1 is SGHVS and CDR2 is FQNEAQ. Trimming left V 0 bases short and J 1 base short, with 6 bases between. The CDR3 loop spans 14 amino acids. The CDR3 spells CASSLARSNTEAFF. The CDR3 DNA reads TGTGCCAGCAGCTTAGCCAGATCGAACACTGAAGCTTTCTTT.

V and J are TRBV28 and TRBJ2-3, with 8 bases that match TRBD2. The ends lost 2 bases at V and 0 bases at J; junction bases unmatched: 19. Germline values: CDR1 MDHEN, CDR2 SYDVKM. This CDR3 contains 21 residues. CDR3: CASSLLNGGASEIPSTDTQYF. CDR3 coding DNA: TGTGCCAGCAGTTTACTAAACGGGGGGGCTAGCGAGATTCCTAGCACAGATACGCAGTATTTT.

The chain combines TRBV9 with TRBJ2-7; the D is unclear. Trimming left V 2 bases short and J 0 bases short, with 9 bases between. Germline V gene sequence: CDR1 SGDLS, CDR2 YYNGEE. This CDR3 spans 14 amino acids. CDR3 in DNA: TGTGCCAGCAGCGTTAGCCGAAGCTCCTACGAGCAGTACTTC. It encodes CASSVSRSSYEQYF.

The J gene is TRBJ1-1, the V gene TRBV25-1, with no clear D. The germline V gene has CDR1 MGHDK and CDR2 SYGVNS. V dropped 4 bases and J dropped 5 bases, with 11 bases sitting between them. This CDR3 has 13 amino acids. The CDR3 loop reads CASSVYGKTEAFF. CDR3 DNA sequence: TGTGCCAGCAGTGTATATGGGAAAACTGAAGCTTTCTTT.

The rearrangement uses TRBV7-2 and TRBJ2-1; D is unclear. Trimming removed 4 bases from V and 9 bases from J, with 13 bases in between. Germline V gives CDR1 SGHTA, CDR2 FQGNSA. The CDR3 spans 13 residues. This chain's CDR3 is CASSSNTVGEQFF. CDR3 nucleotide sequence: TGTGCCAGCAGCTCGAACACCGTCGGTGAGCAGTTCTTC.

This clone appeared a few times. The V call is TRBV7-2, the J call TRBJ2-3; D not certain. The CDR3 extends over 13 amino acids. Trimming shortened V by 1 base and J by 4 bases, and 6 bases separated the two germline ends. Per germline, CDR1 SGHTA and CDR2 FQGNSA. The DNA of the CDR3 is TGTGCCAGCAGCTTAGTCGGCCCAGATACGCAGTATTTT. Its translation is CASSLVGPDTQYF.

Turning to this clone: One end of the junction does not line up with germline, which may come from a read error. The same CDR3 arises from other DNA sequences in this sample as well. The chain employs TRBV30 and TRBJ1-1, with a possible D match to TRBD1 (5 bases). The CDR3 runs to 13 residues. CDR1 is GTSNPN, CDR2 SVGIG, per germline (reference sequence). The CDR3 DNA follows: TGTGCCTGGAGTGTATGGGGGAGGACTGAAGCCTTCTTT. It codes for CAWSVWGRTEAFF.

The chain recombines TRBV19 with TRBJ2-3; D is possibly TRBD2 (6 bases). The CDR3 spans 14 residues. Germline V CDR1 and CDR2: LNHDA, SQIVND (reference sequence). With 7 bases removed from V and 4 bases from J, the gap between germline ends came to 15 bases. The CDR3 is CASKPPGVSDTQYF. The CDR3 region has the DNA TGTGCCAGTAAACCCCCGGGAGTCTCAGATACGCAGTATTTT. Filled out from reference TRBV19 and TRBJ2-3, the complete variable domain reads DGGITQSPKYLFRKEGQNVTLSCEQNLNHDAMYWYRQDPGQGLRLIYYSQIVNDFQKGDIAEGYSVSREKKESFPLTVTSAQKNPTAFYLCASKPPGVSDTQYFGPGTRLTVL.

CDR3 residues: CASNNGRTNEQYF. The CDR3, as DNA: TGTGCCAGCAATAACGGGAGAACAAACGAGCAGTACTTC. The chain recombines TRBV2 with TRBJ2-7; D perhaps matches TRBD2 (6 bases). V lost 7 bases, J lost 5 bases, and 15 bases lay in between. The CDR3 contains 13 residues. Germline V CDR1 and CDR2: SNHLY, FYNNEI.

This clone was seen just once. The rearrangement uses TRBV18 and TRBJ1-3; the D is unclear. V was cut by 6 bases and J by 11 bases, with 14 bases left in between. Germline loops: CDR1 KGHSH, CDR2 LQKENI. This CDR3 region has 12 residues. DNA of the CDR3: TGTGCCAGCTCCCGCGAAGGAGAGGCCATATATTTT. Translated: CASSREGEAIYF. The full variable domain, its missing parts supplied by reference TRBV18 and TRBJ1-3, is NAGVMQNPRHLVRRRGQEARLRCSPMKGHSHVYWYRQLPEEGLKFMVYLQKENIIDESGMPKERFSAEFPKEGPSILRIQQVVRGDSAAYFCASSREGEAIYFGEGSWLTVV.